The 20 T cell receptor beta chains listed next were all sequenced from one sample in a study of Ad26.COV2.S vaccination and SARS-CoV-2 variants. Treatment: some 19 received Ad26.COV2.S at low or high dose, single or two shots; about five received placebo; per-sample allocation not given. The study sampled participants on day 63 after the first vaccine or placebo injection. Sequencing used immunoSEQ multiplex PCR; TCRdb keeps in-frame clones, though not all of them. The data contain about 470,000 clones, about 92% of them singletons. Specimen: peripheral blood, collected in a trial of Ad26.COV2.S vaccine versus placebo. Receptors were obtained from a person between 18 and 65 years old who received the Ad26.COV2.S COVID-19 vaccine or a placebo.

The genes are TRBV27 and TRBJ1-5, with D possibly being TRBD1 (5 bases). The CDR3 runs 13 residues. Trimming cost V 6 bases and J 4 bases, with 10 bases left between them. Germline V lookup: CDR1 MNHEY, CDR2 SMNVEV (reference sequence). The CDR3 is CASSGTPNQPQHF. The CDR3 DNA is TGTGCCAGCAGCGGGACTCCGAATCAGCCCCAGCATTTT.

The CDR3 DNA reads TGTGCCAGTAGTCCACCGTTTCCCAGGATCTACGAGCAGTACTTC. This gives the protein CASSPPFPRIYEQYF. The chain is built from TRBV19 and TRBJ2-7; D is unclear. Germline assignment: CDR1 LNHDA and CDR2 SQIVND (reference sequence). CDR3 length: 15 amino acids. Trimming took off 5 bases at V and 3 bases at J, with 17 bases between the two ends.

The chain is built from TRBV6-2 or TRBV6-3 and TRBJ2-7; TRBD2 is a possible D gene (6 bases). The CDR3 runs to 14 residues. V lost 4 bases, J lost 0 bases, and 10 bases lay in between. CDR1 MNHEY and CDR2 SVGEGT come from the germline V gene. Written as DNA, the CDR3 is TGTGCCAGCAGTTCGCGGGATGCCTCCTACGAGCAGTACTTC. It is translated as CASSSRDASYEQYF.

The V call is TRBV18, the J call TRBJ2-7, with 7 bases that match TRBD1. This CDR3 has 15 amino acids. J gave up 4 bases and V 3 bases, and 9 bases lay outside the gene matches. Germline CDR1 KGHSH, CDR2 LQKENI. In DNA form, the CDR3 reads TGTGCCAGCTCACCGCTACACAGGGGATCTTACGAGCAGTACTTC. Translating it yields CASSPLHRGSYEQYF.

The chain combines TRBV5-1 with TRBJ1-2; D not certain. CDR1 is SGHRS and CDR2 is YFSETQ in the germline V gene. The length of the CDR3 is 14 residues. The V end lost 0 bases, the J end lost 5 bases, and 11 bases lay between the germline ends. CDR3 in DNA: TGCGCCAGCAGCTTGGAAGGCAGATCGTATGGCTACACCTTC. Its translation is CASSLEGRSYGYTF.

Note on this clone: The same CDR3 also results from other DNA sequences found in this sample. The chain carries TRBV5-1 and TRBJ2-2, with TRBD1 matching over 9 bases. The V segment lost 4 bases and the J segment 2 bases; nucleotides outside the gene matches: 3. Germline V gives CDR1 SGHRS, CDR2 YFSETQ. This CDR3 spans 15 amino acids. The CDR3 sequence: CASSLGQGNTGELFF. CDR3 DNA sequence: TGCGCCAGCAGCCTGGGACAGGGCAACACCGGGGAGCTGTTTTTT.

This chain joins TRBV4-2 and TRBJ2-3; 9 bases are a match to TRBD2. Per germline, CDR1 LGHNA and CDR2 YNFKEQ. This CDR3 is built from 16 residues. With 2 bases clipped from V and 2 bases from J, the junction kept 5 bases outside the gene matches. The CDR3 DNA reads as TGTGCCAGCAGCCAATCTCAGCGGGAGGCCACAGATACGCAGTATTTT. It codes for CASSQSQREATDTQYF.

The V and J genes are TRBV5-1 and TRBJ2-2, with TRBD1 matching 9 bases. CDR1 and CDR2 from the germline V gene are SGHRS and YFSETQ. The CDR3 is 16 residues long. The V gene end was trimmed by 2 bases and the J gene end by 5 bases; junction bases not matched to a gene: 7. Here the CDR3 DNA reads TGCGCCAGCAGCTTCGGGACAGGGAGGGAAACCGGGGAGCTGTTTTTT. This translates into CASSFGTGRETGELFF.

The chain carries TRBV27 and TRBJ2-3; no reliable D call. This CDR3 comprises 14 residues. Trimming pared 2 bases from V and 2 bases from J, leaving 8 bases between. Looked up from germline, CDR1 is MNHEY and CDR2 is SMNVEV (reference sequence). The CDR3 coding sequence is TGTGCCAGCAGTTTAAAGTCTTACACAGATACGCAGTATTTT. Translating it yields CASSLKSYTDTQYF.

The CDR3 reads CASSSGGNRGNEKLFF. CDR3 bases: TGCGCCAGCAGCTCGGGAGGGAATCGAGGAAATGAAAAACTGTTTTTT. The V gene is TRBV5-1, the J gene TRBJ1-4; D is unresolved. The CDR3 covers 16 residues. Germline CDR1 is SGHRS and CDR2 is YFSETQ. V shed 3 bases and J shed 5 bases, with 17 bases lying between them.

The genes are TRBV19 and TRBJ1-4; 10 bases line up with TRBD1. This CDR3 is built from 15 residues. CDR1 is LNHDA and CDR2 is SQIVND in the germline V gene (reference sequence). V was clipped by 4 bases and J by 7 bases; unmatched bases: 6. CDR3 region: CASSTGQGVFEKLFF. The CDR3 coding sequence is TGTGCCAGTAGTACCGGACAGGGGGTATTTGAAAAACTGTTTTTT.

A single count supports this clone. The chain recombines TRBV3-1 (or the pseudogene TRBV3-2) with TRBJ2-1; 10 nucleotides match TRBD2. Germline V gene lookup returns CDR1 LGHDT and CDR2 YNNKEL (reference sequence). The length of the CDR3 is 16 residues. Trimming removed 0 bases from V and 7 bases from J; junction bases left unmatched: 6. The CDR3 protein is CASSQEILAGRNEQFF. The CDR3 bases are TGTGCCAGCAGCCAAGAGATACTAGCGGGACGTAATGAGCAGTTCTTC.

DNA for the CDR3: TGTGCCAGTAGTAAGGGACTTTCAGGCGAGCAGTACTTC. It specifies CASSKGLSGEQYF. The J gene is TRBJ2-7, the V gene TRBV19, with D possibly being TRBD2 (6 bases). Germline assignment: CDR1 LNHDA and CDR2 SQIVND (reference sequence). The CDR3 runs to 13 residues. Trimming left V 4 bases short and J 6 bases short, with 13 bases between.

CDR3 amino acids: CASSPTSIGFSYNEQFF. The CDR3 DNA is TGTGCCAGCAGTCCTACCTCAATAGGGTTCTCCTACAATGAGCAGTTCTTC. This sequence joins TRBV6-6 and TRBJ2-1, with unresolved D. The CDR3 consists of 17 residues. Per the germline V gene, CDR1 is MNHNY and CDR2 is SVGAGI (reference sequence). The germline V and J ends were trimmed by 5 bases and 0 bases, with 17 bases remaining between them.

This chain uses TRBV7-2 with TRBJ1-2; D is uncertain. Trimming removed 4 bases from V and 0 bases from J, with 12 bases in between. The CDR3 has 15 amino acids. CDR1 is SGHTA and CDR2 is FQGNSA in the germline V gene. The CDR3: CASSSTWGANYGYTF. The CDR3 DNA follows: TGTGCCAGCAGCTCTACATGGGGAGCTAACTATGGCTACACCTTC.

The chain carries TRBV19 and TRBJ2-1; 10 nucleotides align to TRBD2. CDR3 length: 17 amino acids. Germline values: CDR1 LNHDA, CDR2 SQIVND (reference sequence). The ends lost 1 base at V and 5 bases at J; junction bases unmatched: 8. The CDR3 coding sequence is TGTGCCAGTAGTATAGCAACGGGAGCGGGAGGGCACAATGAGCAGTTCTTC. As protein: CASSIATGAGGHNEQFF.

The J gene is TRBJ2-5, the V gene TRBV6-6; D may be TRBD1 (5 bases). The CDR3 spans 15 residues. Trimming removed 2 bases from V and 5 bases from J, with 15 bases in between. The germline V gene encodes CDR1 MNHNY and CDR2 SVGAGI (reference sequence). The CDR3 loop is CASSYGATRTETQYF. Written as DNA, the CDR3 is TGTGCCAGCAGTTACGGGGCAACAAGAACGGAGACCCAGTACTTC.

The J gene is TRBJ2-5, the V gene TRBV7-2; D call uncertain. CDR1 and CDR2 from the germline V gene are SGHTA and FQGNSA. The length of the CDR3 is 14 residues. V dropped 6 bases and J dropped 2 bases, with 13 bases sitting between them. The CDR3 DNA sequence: TGTGCCAGCAGATTCCGCAATCTACAAGAGACCCAGTACTTC. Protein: CASRFRNLQETQYF. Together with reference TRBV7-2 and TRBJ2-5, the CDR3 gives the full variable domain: GAGVSQSPSNKVTEKGKDVELRCDPISGHTALYWYRQSLGQGLEFLIYFQGNSAPDKSGLPSDRFSAERTGGSVSTLTIQRTQQEDSAVYLCASRFRNLQETQYFGPGTRLLVL.

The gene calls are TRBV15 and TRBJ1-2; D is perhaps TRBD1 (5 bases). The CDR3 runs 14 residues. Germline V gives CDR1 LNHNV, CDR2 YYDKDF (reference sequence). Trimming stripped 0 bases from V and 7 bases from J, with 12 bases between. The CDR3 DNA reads TGTGCCACCAGCAGAGATCGGGGGGAGCGTGGCTACACCTTC. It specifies CATSRDRGERGYTF.

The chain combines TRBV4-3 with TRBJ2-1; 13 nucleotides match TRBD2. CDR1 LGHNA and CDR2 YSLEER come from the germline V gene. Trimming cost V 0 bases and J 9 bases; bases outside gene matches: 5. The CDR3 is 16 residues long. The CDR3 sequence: CASSQDTSGRAAEQFF. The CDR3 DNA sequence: TGCGCCAGCAGCCAAGACACTAGCGGGAGGGCCGCTGAGCAGTTCTTC.